The source of this T cell receptor beta chain is a study of shared clonotypes between healthy human individuals. The CDR3 covers 12 residues. The germline V gene has CDR1 SEHNR and CDR2 FQNEAQ (reference sequence). The trim removed 9 bases at V and 4 bases at J, leaving 5 bases unmatched. This clone appeared many times. Genomic DNA per cell subset filled all wells of several immunoSEQ plates. Libraries were prepared by immunoSEQ multiplex PCR; TCRdb keeps only in-frame clonotypes and omits some of them. The data show about 980,000 clones, approximately 80% seen once. Source material: memory CD4+ T cells sorted from blood. This sample's subset: CD45RA-negative fraction. The sequence was collected from a man aged 18 to 35 in good health. This chain uses TRBV7-9 with TRBJ1-1, with TRBD1 matching over 7 bases. CDR3 sequence reads: CASKNRGTEAFF. The CDR3 nucleotides read TGTGCCAGTAAAAACAGGGGCACTGAAGCTTTCTTT.